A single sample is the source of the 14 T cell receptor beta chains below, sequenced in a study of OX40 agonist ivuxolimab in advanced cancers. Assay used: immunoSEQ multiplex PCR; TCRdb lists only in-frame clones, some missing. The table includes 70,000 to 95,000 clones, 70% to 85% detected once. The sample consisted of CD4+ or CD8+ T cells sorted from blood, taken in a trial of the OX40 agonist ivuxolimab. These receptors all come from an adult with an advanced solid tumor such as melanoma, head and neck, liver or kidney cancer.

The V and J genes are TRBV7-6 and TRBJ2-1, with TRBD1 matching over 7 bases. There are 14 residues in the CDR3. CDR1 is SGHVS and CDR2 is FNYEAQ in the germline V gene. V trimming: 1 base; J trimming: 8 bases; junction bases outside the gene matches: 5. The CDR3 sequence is CASSLGGQQDEQFF. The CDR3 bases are TGTGCCAGCAGCTTAGGGGGACAGCAGGATGAGCAGTTCTTC.

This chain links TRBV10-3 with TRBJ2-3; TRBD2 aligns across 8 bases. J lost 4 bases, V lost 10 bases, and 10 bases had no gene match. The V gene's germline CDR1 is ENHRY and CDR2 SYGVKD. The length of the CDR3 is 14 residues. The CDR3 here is CASKRRGDPDTQYF. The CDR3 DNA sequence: TGTGCCAGTAAACGGCGGGGGGATCCAGATACGCAGTATTTT.

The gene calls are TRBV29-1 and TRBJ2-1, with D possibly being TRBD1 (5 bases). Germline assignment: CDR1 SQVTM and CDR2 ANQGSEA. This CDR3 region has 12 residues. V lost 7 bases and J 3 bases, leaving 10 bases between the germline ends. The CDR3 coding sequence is TGCAGCGGGAGACAGAACTACAATGAGCAGTTCTTC. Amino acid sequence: CSGRQNYNEQFF.

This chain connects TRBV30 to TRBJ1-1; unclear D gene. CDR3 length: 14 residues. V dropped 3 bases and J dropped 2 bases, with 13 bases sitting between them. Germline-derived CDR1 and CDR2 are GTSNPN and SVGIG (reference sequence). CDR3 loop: CAWSRADHNTEAFF. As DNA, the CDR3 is TGTGCCTGGAGCCGGGCCGACCACAACACTGAAGCTTTCTTT.

The CDR3: CASSDRGESLLGEQFF. The CDR3 region has the DNA TGCGCCAGCAGCGACCGGGGAGAGAGTTTATTGGGTGAGCAGTTCTTC. The chain links TRBV5-1 to TRBJ2-1; a possible D gene is TRBD2 (5 bases). The CDR3 runs to 16 residues. V lost 4 bases and J 9 bases, leaving 23 bases between the germline ends. Germline lookup yields CDR1 SGHRS and CDR2 YFSETQ.

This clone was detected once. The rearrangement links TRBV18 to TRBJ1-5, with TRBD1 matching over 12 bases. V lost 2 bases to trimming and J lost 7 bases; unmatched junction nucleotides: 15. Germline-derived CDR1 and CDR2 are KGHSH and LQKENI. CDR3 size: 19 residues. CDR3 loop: CASSPALPGQGAQWQPQHF. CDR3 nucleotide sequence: TGTGCCAGCTCACCAGCACTACCGGGACAGGGGGCTCAATGGCAGCCCCAGCATTTT.

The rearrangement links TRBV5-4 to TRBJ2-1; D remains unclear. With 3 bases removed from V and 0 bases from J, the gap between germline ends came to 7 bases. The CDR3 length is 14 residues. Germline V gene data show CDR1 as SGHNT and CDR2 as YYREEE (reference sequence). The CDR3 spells CASSYYRSYNEQFF. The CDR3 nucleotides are TGTGCCAGCAGCTACTACCGCTCCTACAATGAGCAGTTCTTC. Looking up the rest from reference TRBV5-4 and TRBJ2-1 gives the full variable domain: ETGVTQSPTHLIKTRGQQVTLRCSSQSGHNTVSWYQQALGQGPQFIFQYYREEENGRGNFPPRFSGLQFPNYSSELNVNALELDDSALYLCASSYYRSYNEQFFGPGTRLTVL.

The CDR3 region is CAWSTPLDRAVGGYTF. For the CDR3, the DNA is TGTGCCTGGAGTACTCCTCTGGACAGGGCCGTCGGTGGCTACACCTTC. V and J are TRBV30 and TRBJ1-2; 8 bases match TRBD1. CDR3 length equals 16 residues. The junction had 15 bases not matched to a gene; V was cut back by 2 bases and J by 7 bases. CDR1 is GTSNPN and CDR2 is SVGIG in the germline V gene (reference sequence).

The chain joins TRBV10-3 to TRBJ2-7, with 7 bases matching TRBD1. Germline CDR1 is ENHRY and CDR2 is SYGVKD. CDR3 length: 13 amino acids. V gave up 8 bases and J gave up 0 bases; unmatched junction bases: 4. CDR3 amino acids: CAIGQEISYEQYF. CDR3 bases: TGTGCCATCGGACAGGAAATCTCCTACGAGCAGTACTTC.

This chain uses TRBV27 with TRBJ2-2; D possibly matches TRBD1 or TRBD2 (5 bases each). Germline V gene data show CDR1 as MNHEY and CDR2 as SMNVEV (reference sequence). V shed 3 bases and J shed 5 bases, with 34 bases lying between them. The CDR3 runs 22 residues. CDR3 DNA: TGTGCCAGCAGTTTTTCGAGTCCCCTGGTGCGGCCCGGGACCCCTAGAACCGGGGAGCTGTTTTTT. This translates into CASSFSSPLVRPGTPRTGELFF.

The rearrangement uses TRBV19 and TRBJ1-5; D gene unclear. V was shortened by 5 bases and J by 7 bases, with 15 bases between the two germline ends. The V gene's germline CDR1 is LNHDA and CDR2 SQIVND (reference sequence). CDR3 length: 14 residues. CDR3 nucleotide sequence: TGTGCCAGTAGTCCCGGTTTGGGAATACAGCCCCAGCATTTT. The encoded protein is CASSPGLGIQPQHF.

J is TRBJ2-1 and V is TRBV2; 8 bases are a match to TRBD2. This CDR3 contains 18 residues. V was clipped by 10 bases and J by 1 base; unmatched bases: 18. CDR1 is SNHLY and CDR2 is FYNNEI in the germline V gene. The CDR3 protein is CAIQRRGSGIRSYNEQFF. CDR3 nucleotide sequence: TGTGCCATCCAGAGACGGGGTAGCGGGATTCGATCCTACAATGAGCAGTTCTTC.

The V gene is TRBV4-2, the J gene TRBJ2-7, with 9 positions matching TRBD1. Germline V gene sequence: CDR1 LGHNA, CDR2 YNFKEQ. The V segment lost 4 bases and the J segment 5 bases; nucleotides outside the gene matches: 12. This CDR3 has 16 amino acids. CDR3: CASSLSSGTGSDEQYF. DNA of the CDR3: TGTGCCAGCAGCCTCTCTTCCGGGACAGGGTCTGACGAGCAGTACTTC.

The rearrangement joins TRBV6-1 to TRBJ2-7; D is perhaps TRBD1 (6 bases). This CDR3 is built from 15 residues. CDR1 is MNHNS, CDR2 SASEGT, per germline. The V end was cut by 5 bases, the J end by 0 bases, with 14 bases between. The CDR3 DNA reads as TGTGCCAGCAGTCAGACCGGGACAAGCTCCTACGAGCAGTACTTC. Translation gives CASSQTGTSSYEQYF.